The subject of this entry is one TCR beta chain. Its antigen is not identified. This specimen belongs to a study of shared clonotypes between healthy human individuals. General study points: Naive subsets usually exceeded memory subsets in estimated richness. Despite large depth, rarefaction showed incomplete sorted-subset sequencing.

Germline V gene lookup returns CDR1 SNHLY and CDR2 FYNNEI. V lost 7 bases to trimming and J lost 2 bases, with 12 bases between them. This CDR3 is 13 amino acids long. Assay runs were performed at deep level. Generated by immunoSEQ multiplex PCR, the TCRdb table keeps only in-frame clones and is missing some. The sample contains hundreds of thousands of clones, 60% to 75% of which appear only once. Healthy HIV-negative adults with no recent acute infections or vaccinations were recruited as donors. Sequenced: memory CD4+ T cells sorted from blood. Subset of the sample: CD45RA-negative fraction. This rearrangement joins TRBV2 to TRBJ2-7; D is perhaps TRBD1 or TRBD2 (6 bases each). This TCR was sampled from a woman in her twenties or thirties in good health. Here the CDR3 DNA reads TGTGCCAGCAACCTCGGGGGCCCCTACGAGCAGTACTTC. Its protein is CASNLGGPYEQYF.